This T cell receptor (beta chain) was sequenced for a study of identical twins. General study results and limits: In beta out-of-frame sequences, the excess sharing between twins was weaker. Some out-of-frame alpha sequences were shared by twins, and these showed excess low generation probability.

The table lists this clonotype with a few counts. What it binds is not known. Addition of a universal primer site occurred through template switching, and cDNA carried unique molecular identifiers. TCRdb reanalysed the 5' RACE reads using MiXCR and keeps one entry per CDR3 protein. The data contain a few hundred thousand distinct CDR3 sequences, approximately 17% of them singletons. The trim removed 6 bases at V and 2 bases at J, leaving 4 bases unmatched. This CDR3 is 14 amino acids long. Germline V lookup: CDR1 SQVTM, CDR2 ANQGSEA. Sequences were obtained from naive T cells sorted from blood. This sequence was found in a man over 45 in good health. The chain is built from TRBV29-1 and TRBJ2-1, with 10 bases lining up with TRBD2. The CDR3 protein is CSVITSGTYNEQFF. In DNA form, the CDR3 reads TGCAGCGTGATAACTAGCGGGACCTACAATGAGCAGTTCTTC.